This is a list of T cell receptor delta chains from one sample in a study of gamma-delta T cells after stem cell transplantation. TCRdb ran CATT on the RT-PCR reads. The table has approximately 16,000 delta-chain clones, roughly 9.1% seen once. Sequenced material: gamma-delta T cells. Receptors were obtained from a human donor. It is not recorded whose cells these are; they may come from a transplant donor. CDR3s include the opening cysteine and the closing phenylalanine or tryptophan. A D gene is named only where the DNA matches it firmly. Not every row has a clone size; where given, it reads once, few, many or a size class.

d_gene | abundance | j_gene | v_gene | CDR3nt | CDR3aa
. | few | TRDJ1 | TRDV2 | TGTGCCTGTGACGCCAGAAGAGGGACTGGTTCCCTTTCCACCGATAAACTCATCTTT | CACDARRGTGSLSTDKLIF
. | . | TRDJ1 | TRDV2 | TGTGCCTGTGACACCGTTCAAAGCAGTCTGGAGTATGAAACTTACACCGCTAAACTCATCTTT | CACDTVQSSLEYETYTAKLIF
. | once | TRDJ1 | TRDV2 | TGTGCCTGTGACACCAGAAAAGAAACGGGAGATAAGACCGATAAACTCATCTTT | CACDTRKETGDKTDKLIF
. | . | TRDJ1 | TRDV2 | TGTGCCTGTGACATAGTGGGGACACGGAGTAAACTCATCTTT | CACDIVGTRSKLIF
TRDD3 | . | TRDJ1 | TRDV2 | TGTGCCTGTGACACCGTCACTGGGGGATACAACTCGACTTCCTACACCGATAAACTCATCTTT | CACDTVTGGYNSTSYTDKLIF
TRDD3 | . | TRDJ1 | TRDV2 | TGTGCCTATGACACCGCACTGGGGGAGACCGATAAACTCATCTTT | CAYDTALGETDKLIF
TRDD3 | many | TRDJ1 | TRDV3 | TGTGCCTCAGGGGACTCTACGACGACTGGGGGGAGGGCCAACACCGATAAACTCATCTTT | CASGDSTTTGGRANTDKLIF
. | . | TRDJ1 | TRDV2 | TGTGCCTGTGACACCGTCGGGGATCGTATGGGCTATAAACTCATCTTT | CACDTVGDRMGYKLIF
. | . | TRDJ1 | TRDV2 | TGTGCCTGTGATATTCTACCGGTTGCTGTCGCAACGAACGGTGTCACCGCTAAACTCATCTTT | CACDILPVAVATNGVTAKLIF
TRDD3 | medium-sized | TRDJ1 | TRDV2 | TGTGCCTGTGACACCGTACTGGGGGATACGAGGAGCACCGATAAACTCATCTTT | CACDTVLGDTRSTDKLIF
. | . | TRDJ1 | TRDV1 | TGTGCTCTGCCAGGGGACGGCCCCAGGACGACCAGGGGGGAGCCCAGCGAGACCGATAAACTCATCTTT | CALPGDGPRTTRGEPSETDKLIF
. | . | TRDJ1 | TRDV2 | TGTGCCTGTGACATTTTGGGGGGTCATTACACCTATAAACTCATCTTT | CACDILGGHYTYKLIF
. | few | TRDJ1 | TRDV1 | TGCTCTGCCAGGGGACGGCCCCCTGCCGACCATGGGGATCCCATCGAGACCGATAAACTCATCTTT | CSARGRPPADHGDPIETDKLIF
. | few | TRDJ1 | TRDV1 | TGCTCTGGGAAACGAATCACATTTCGGGCTTCCGATAAACCCATCTTT | CSGKRITFRASDKPIF
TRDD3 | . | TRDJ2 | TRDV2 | TGTGCCTGTGACACGGGGATGAGCTGGGGGGATAAGGGAGCTTTGACAGGACAACTCTTCTTT | CACDTGMSWGDKGALTGQLFF
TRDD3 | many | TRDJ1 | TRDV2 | TGTGCCTGTGACGCCTGGCGGGGGGATACGACCGATAAACTCATCTTT | CACDAWRGDTTDKLIF
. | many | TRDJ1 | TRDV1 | TGTGCTAGTGGGAAACGAAACACATGTCGGGCGGCCGATAAACTCATCTTT | CASGKRNTCRAADKLIF
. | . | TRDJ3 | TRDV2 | TGTGCCTGTGACATCGTCCTTGCAGATATCTTCGGGGACACGCGACAGATGTTTTTC | CACDIVLADIFGDTRQMFF
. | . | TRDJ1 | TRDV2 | TGTGCCCATGACAGTAGCTCTGCTGCGGGACGAAACACCGATAAACTCATCTTT | CAHDSSSAAGRNTDKLIF
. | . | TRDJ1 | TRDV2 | TGTGCCTGTGACATACGGGGGGAGGCGCTGTACACCGATAAACTCATCTTT | CACDIRGEALYTDKLIF
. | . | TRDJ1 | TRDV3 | TGTGCCACTTCCTATTGTGCCCTCTCCTCCTACGACCTGGGGGATAAACTCATCTTT | CATSYCALSSYDLGDKLIF
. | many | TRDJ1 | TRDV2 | TGTGCCTGTGACACCAGACGGTTCACCGATAAACTCATCTTT | CACDTRRFTDKLIF
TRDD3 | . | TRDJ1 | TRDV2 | TGTGCCTGTGACACCGTCCTAATGGGGGATACATTGGACGATAAACTCATCTTT | CACDTVLMGDTLDDKLIF
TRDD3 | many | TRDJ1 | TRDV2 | TGTGCCTGTGAAACCTTAGCGAAACTGGGGGATGTTTCGGCAAAGAATAAACTCATCTTT | CACETLAKLGDVSAKNKLIF
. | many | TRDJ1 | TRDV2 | TGTGCCTGTGACACCCGCGTGTCCGCCCTTGACACCGATAAACTCATCTTT | CACDTRVSALDTDKLIF
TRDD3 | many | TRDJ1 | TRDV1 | TGTGCTATTGGGGAAGATACTGGGGGATACGGGAGTTCGGGCGATAAACTCATCTTT | CAIGEDTGGYGSSGDKLIF
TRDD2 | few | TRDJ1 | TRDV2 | TGTGCCTGTGACACCGGCCATATTCCTACGTCTCCTGGTCTCCATACGCGCTATACACTCATCTTC | CACDTGHIPTSPGLHTRYTLIF
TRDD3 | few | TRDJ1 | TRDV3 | TGTGCCTTTGACTCTCTCATTGGGGATACGTTCACCGATAAACTCATCTTT | CAFDSLIGDTFTDKLIF
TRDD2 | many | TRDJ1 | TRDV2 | TGTGCCTGTGACACCGTTCCTACTACTGTGGGATTGTACACCGATAACCTCATCTTT | CACDTVPTTVGLYTDNLIF
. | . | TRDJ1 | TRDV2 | TGTGCCTGTGATCCTGTTCGCCTTCCCCACGGGCTGGACGATAAACTCATCTTT | CACDPVRLPHGLDDKLIF
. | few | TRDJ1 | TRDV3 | TGTGCCTGTACCAGTCCTCCCGGGGGCTGGTACACCGATAAACTCATCTTT | CACTSPPGGWYTDKLIF
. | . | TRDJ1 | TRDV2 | TGTGCCTGTGACACTATCCTTTGCCGTGTGGCTTTGACTGCTACCGATACACTCATCTTT | CACDTILCRVALTATDTLIF
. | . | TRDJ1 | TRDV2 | TGTGCCTGTGACAAGAGCTACAGACGGGCGGATTCGGTGACCGATAAACTCATCTTT | CACDKSYRRADSVTDKLIF
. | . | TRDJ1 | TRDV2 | TGTGCCTGTGACACCGTTGAGAGGACTGTGGGTACGTACACCGATAACCTCATCTTT | CACDTVERTVGTYTDNLIF
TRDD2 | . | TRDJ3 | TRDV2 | TGTGCCTGTGACACCGCCCCGATCCCTTCCTCGTACACCCGACAGATGTTTTTC | CACDTAPIPSSYTRQMFF
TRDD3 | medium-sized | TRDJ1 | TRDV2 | TGTGCCTGTGACACGCTGGGGGAGACCGGTAAACTCATCTTT | CACDTLGETGKLIF
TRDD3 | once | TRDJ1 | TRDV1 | TGTGCGATTGGGACCCGCTACTACTGGGGATCCACTACCAACTATCCATCGCGTTCTTACACCGATAAACTCATCTTT | CAIGTRYYWGSTTNYPSRSYTDKLIF
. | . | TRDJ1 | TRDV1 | TGTGCTCTTGGGGAACCGACCCTTTTTACGTCGGGGCCCAGGGGTAAACTCATCTTT | CALGEPTLFTSGPRGKLIF
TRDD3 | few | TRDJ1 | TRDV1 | TGTGCTCTTGGGGAAAACTTCTCGGCCCTTCCCCACTCCCGGTACTGGGGGAAATCGTACACCGATAAACTCATCTTT | CALGENFSALPHSRYWGKSYTDKLIF
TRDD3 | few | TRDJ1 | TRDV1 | TGTGCTCTTGGGGAACTCATAACCCTTCCCCTCTGGCGGGATACGGTCGTTGGTAAGCTCATCTTT | CALGELITLPLWRDTVVGKLIF
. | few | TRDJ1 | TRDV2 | TGTGCCTGTGACAGCATAAGCTCATCTTCCCGGGGGGCGTACACCGATAAACTCATCTTT | CACDSISSSSRGAYTDKLIF
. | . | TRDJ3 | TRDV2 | TGTGCCTGTGACATCGTCCTTGCCGATAGCTCCTTGGACACCCGACAGATGTTTTTC | CACDIVLADSSLDTRQMFF
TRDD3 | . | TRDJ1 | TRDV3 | TGTGCCTTGGGAGCTGTGGCGGATACGGGCGATAAACTCATCTTT | CALGAVADTGDKLIF
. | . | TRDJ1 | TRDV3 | TGTGCCTGTTCACCCAGGCCGAGGTACACCGATAAACTCATCTTT | CACSPRPRYTDKLIF
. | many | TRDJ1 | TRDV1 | TGTGCTCTTGGGGAACTAGCCCTGTTGGGGGTTTACACCGATAAACTCATCTTT | CALGELALLGVYTDKLIF
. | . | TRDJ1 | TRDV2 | TGTGCCTGTGACACCCTACGAGGGCCTGTTTCCCTTTCCACCGATAACCTCATCTTT | CACDTLRGPVSLSTDNLIF
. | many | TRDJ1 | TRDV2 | TGTGCCTGTGACACCGTTCCTGCCAGGAACACCGATAAACTCATCTTT | CACDTVPARNTDKLIF
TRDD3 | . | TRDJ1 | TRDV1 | TGTGCTATTGGGGATAGTCTAGCGAGGGGTTTTGGGGGATACGTGTGGACCGATAAACTCATCTTT | CAIGDSLARGFGGYVWTDKLIF
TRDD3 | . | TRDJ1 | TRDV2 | TGTGCCTGTGACGGGCTACTGGGGGATAAACTCATCTTT | CACDGLLGDKLIF
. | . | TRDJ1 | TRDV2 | TGTGCCTGTGACAGAAGAAGACGGGTGGAGACTGGCTACACCGATAAACTCATCTTT | CACDRRRRVETGYTDKLIF
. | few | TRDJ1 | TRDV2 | TGTGCCTGTGACATGTTGGGATTGGCGAGCACCTATAAACTCATCTTT | CACDMLGLASTYKLIF
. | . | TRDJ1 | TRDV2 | TGTGCCTGTGACCGAGGACGGGGGTCCCTGGGGGATAAACTCATCTTT | CACDRGRGSLGDKLIF
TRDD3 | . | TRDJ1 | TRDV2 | TGTGCCTGTGACACCATCACTGGGGGATATGCCCGCTACACCGATAACCTCATCTTT | CACDTITGGYARYTDNLIF
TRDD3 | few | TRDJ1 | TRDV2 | TGTGCCTGTGACACCGTTCCTGGGGGATACGGTTTGTACACCGATAACCTCATCTTT | CACDTVPGGYGLYTDNLIF
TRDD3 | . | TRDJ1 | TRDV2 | TGTGCCTGTGACGCTCGAATGGGGGACGCCACCGATAAACTCATCTTT | CACDARMGDATDKLIF
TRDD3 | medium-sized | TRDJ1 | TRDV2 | TGTGCCTGTGACACTATCGCCTTGGGGGATACCTACACCGATAAACTCATCTTT | CACDTIALGDTYTDKLIF
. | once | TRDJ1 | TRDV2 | TGTGCCTGTGACAGCAGAAGCTCATTTTGCAGGGTGGCGTACCCCTATAAACTCATCTTT | CACDSRSSFCRVAYPYKLIF